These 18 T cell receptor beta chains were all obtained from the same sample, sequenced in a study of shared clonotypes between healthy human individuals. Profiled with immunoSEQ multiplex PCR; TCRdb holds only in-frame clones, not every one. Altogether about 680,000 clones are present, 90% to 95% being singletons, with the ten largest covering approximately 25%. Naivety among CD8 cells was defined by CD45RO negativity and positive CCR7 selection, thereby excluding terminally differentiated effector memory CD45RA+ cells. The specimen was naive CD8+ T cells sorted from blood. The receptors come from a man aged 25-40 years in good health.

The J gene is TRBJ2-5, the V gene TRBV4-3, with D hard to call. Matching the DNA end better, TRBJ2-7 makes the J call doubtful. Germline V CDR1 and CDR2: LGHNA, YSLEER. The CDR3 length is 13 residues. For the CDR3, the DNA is TGCGCCAGCAGCCAAGGGATCTTGTTCGAGCAGTACTTC. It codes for CASSQGILFEQYF.

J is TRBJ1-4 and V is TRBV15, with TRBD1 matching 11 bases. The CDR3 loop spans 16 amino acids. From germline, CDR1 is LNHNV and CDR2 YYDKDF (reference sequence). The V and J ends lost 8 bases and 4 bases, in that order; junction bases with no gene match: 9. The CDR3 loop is CATGDRGVSLNEKLFF. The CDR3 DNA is TGTGCCACCGGGGACAGGGGGGTCTCCCTTAATGAAAAACTGTTTTTT.

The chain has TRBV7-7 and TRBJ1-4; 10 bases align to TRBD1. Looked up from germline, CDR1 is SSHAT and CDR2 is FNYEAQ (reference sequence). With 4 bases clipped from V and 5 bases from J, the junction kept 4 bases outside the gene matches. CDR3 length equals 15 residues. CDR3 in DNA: TGTGCCAGCAGCTCCGGGACAGGGGCCAATGAAAAACTGTTTTTT. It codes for CASSSGTGANEKLFF.

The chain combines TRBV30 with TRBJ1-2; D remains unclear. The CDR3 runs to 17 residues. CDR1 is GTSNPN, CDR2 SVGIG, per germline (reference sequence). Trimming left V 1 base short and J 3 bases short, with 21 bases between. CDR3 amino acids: CAWSGFLNSSNHYGYTF. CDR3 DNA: TGTGCCTGGAGTGGCTTCCTTAATTCCTCAAATCACTATGGCTACACCTTC.

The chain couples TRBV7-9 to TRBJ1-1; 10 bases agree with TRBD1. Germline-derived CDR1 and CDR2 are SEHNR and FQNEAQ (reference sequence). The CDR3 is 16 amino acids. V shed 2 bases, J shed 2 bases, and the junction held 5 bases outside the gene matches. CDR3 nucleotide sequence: TGTGCCAGCAGCTTACTGGGACAGGGGACCAACACTGAAGCTTTCTTT. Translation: CASSLLGQGTNTEAFF.

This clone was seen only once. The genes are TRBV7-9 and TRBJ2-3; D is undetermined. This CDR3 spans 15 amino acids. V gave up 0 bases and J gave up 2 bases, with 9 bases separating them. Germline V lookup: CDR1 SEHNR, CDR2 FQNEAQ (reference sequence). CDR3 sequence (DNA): TGTGCCAGCAGCTTAGCTGTTGGCCCCACAGATACGCAGTATTTT. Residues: CASSLAVGPTDTQYF.

This chain's CDR3 is CASSLSGWDPGNTIYF. CDR3 in DNA: TGTGCCAGCAGTTTATCCGGCTGGGACCCTGGAAACACCATATATTTT. This chain joins TRBV27 and TRBJ1-3; tentative D call: TRBD1 (5 bases). The CDR3 has 16 residues. Germline-derived CDR1 and CDR2 are MNHEY and SMNVEV (reference sequence). V lost 0 bases and J 2 bases, leaving 11 bases between the germline ends.

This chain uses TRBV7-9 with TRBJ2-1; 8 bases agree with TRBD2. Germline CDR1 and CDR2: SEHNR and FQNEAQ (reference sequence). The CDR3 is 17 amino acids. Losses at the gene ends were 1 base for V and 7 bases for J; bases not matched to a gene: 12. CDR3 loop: CASSLEPGLDLRNEQFF. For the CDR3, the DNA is TGTGCCAGCAGCTTAGAACCGGGACTAGATCTGCGAAATGAGCAGTTCTTC.

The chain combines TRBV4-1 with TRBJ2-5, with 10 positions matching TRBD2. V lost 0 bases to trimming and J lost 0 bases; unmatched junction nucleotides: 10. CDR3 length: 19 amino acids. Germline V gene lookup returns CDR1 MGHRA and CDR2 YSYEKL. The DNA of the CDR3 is TGCGCCAGCAGCCAAGAAGGTCTAGCGGGAGCCGAGTACCAAGAGACCCAGTACTTC. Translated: CASSQEGLAGAEYQETQYF.

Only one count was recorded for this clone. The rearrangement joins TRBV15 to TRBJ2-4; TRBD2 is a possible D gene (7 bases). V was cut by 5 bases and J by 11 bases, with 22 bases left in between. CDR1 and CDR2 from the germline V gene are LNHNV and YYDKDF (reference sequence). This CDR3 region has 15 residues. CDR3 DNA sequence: TGTGCCACCAGCTCCCACCTAGGGGGACTACGGTTTCAGTACTTC. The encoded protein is CATSSHLGGLRFQYF.

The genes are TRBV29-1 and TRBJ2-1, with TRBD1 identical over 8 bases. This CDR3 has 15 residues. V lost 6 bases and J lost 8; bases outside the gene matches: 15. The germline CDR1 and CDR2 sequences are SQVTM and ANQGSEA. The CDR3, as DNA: TGCAGCGTCCCAGGCCTCAGGGGGCGCATCGATGAGCAGTTCTTC. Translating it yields CSVPGLRGRIDEQFF.

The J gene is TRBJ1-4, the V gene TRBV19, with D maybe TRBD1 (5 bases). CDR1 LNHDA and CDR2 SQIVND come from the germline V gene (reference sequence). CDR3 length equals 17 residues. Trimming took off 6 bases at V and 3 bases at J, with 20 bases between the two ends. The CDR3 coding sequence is TGTGCCAGTAGCCTCACCGGGACGCCTGCCCCTAATGAAAAACTGTTTTTT. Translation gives CASSLTGTPAPNEKLFF.

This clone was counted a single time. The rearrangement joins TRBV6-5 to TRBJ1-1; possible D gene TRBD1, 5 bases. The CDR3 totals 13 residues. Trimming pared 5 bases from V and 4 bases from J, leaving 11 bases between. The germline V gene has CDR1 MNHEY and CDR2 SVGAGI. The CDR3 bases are TGTGCCAGCAGTCTAGGGACGAGCACTGAAGCTTTCTTT. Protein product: CASSLGTSTEAFF.

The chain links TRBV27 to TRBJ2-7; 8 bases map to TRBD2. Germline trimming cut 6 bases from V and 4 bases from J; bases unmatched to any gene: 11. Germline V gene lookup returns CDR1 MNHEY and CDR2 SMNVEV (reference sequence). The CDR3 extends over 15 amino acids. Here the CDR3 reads CASSFSGSSFYEQYF. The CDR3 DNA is TGTGCCAGCAGCTTCAGCGGGAGTTCTTTTTACGAGCAGTACTTC.

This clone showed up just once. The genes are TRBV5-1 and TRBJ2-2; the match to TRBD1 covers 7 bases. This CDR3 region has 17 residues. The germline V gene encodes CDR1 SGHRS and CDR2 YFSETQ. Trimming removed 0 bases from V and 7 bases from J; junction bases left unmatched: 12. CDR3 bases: TGCGCCAGCAGCTTGGTAATGTGGCGAGGGGGCCACGGGGAGCTGTTTTTT. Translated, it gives CASSLVMWRGGHGELFF.

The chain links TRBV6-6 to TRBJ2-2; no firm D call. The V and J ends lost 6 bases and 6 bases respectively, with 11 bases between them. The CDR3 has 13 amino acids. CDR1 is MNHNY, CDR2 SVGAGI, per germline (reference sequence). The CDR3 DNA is TGTGCCAGCAGGAAAGCCCTGGCCGGGGAGCTGTTTTTT. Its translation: CASRKALAGELFF.

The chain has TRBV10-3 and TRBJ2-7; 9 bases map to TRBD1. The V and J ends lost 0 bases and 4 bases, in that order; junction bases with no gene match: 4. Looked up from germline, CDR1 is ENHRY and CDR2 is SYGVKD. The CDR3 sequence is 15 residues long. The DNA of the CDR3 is TGTGCCATCAGTGAGTCGGGACAGGGTCGATACGAGCAGTACTTC. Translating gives CAISESGQGRYEQYF.

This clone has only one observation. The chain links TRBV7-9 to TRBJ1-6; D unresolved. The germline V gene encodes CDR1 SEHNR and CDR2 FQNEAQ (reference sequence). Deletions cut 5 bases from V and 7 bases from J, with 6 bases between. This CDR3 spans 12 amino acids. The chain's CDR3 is CASSQTNSPLHF. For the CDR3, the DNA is TGTGCCAGCAGCCAAACCAATTCACCCCTCCACTTT.